This T cell receptor (beta chain) was sequenced for a study of identifying expanded T cells in peripheral blood (dated by TCRdb to the late 2010s). For context, the study as a whole: Technical replicates were generated by sequencing separate aliquots of the same genomic DNA pool, and four replicates were compared pairwise. The paper's findings and limits, for the study overall: Across all healthy donors, variance in clone template counts between approximately two-week samples was found to increase significantly with total template count. Across all healthy-donor time intervals, the beta-binomial model significantly lowered both the number of clones called differentially abundant and the false-positive rate. The authors expected that biological variance in healthy repertoires might rise further over much longer intervals, such as months to years. The binomial model flagged approximately 1.2 differentially abundant clones between technical replicates, compared with about 16.4 over approximately two weeks and approximately 20 over roughly 4 weeks.

No immune events, such as infections, were documented for the healthy donors during the collection period. Blood repertoires from healthy donors were used as a training cohort for calibrating time-dependent variance in a beta-binomial model of differential abundance of T-cell clones. The training cohort comprised roughly ten healthy donors, 3 female and 7 male. On average the donors were around 44 years old, and their ages spanned roughly 25 to 70 years. Whole blood was collected from each healthy donor at three time points spaced two weeks apart and obtained from a commercial supplier. For immunosequencing, genomic DNA was extracted from unsorted whole blood. The CDR3 covers 14 residues, taking in both the cysteine and the phenylalanine. This entry keeps only the CDR3 DNA: 42 bases, framed from base 1. CDR1 LNHDA and CDR2 SQIVND were looked up in the germline V gene (reference sequence). V gives up 6 bases and J gives up 0 bases, and the segment between their germline ends measures 10 bases.

Notes on this clone: There is no known antigen for this receptor. Within one base of it there is no much larger clone, and no base qualities were kept.

TCRbeta CDR3 regions were profiled by bias-controlled multiplex PCR amplification of genomic DNA with the immunoSEQ Assay. For the original study's pipeline: To quantify the absolute abundance of each unique TCRbeta CDR3 region, the sequences were collapsed and filtered. Two models were used to test differential abundance: a binomial model (Fisher-equivalent) and a beta-binomial model that adds time-dependent variance fitted from healthy donors. Clones with fewer than 5 combined templates were excluded, and clones with Benjamini-Hochberg FDR below 0.01 were called differentially abundant. Using the form v = (b*log(k)+a)^2, the beta-binomial variance was modeled as a function of the total template count across the two samples. Not all clones reach the TCRdb copy of this immuneACCESS table, which keeps in-frame sequences only. Checked studies attribute under half of the gap to unresolved V genes and leave the rest unexplained. The DNA gave D and trimming, while V, J and clone size come from that table. This sample gives about 84,000 clones in total; around 88% of them show up just once. Approximately 5.6% of the sample goes to the ten largest clones.

The TCR comes from a person aged 18-70 years in good health. The sequence links TRBV19 to TRBJ2-3; the D element could tentatively be TRBD1 or TRBD2, as 5 bases agree for each. Sequenced material: blood. Here is the DNA: TGTGCCAGTAGAAAGGGGACGAGCACAGATACGCAGTATTTT. This encodes CASRKGTSTDTQYF.